This TCR beta chain originates from a study of blood T cell repertoires in COVID-19. Study at large: Italy, Spain and the United States were the sources of the convalescent and acute COVID-19 samples. From T cells, B-cell-depleted T cells, or PBMCs came the material, which was cDNA or gDNA.

The V and J ends lost 1 base and 5 bases respectively, with 10 bases between them. The CDR3 sequence is 14 residues long. Germline CDR1 reads SNHLY; CDR2 reads FYNNEI. In the source study's methods: Researchers report that nucleated cell counts were estimated from reference gene primer amplification. Libraries were prepared by immunoSEQ multiplex PCR; TCRdb keeps only in-frame clonotypes and omits some of them. V and J calls and clone size are copied from that table; D and trimming were computed from the DNA. Here the sample spans roughly 330,000 clones, about 89% being singletons. The sequence was obtained from a man aged 18 to 30 who had recovered from COVID-19. V and J are TRBV2 and TRBJ2-3, with D possibly being TRBD1 (6 bases). The sample taken for sequencing was peripheral blood. The CDR3 region is CASSEGTRGDTQYF. CDR3 DNA sequence: TGTGCCAGCAGTGAAGGAACCAGGGGAGATACGCAGTATTTT.